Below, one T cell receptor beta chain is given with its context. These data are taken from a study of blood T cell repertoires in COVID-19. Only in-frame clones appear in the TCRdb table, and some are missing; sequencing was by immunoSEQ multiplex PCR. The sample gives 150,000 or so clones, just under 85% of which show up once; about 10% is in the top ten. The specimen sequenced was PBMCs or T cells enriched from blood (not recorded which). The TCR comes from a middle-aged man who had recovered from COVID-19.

CDR3 sequence: CAWSVNYATEAFF. CDR3 nucleotides: TGTGCCTGGAGTGTAAACTACGCCACTGAAGCTTTCTTT. This chain connects TRBV30 to TRBJ1-1, with no clear D. V dropped 0 bases and J dropped 4 bases, with 9 bases sitting between them. This CDR3 contains 13 residues. Germline values: CDR1 GTSNPN, CDR2 SVGIG (reference sequence). Full variable domain (remainder filled in from reference TRBV30 and TRBJ1-1): SQTIHQWPATLVQPVGSPLSLECTVEGTSNPNLYWYRQAAGRGLQLLFYSVGIGQISSEVPQNLSASRPQDRQFILSSKKLLLSDSGFYLCAWSVNYATEAFFGQGTRLTVV.